This is a list of T cell receptor beta chains from one sample in a study of T cells in Graves' hyperthyroidism and ophthalmopathy. One entry per CDR3 protein, called by TCRdb with MiXCR from the multiplex PCR reads. The repertoire has approximately 300,000 distinct CDR3 sequences, roughly 15% of them found once; the top ten carry approximately 35%. The sequencing sample was made of blood. The source is a man younger than 45 with Graves' hyperthyroidism. The conserved cysteine and the conserved F or W are not part of the CDR3 here.

j_call cdr3_length v_call cdr3_aa
TRBJ2-1 16 TRBV20-1 SARDLLAGGVSYNEQF
TRBJ2-7 12 TRBV4-2 ASSPIPTADEQY
TRBJ1-1 10 TRBV29-1 SVSQGGTEAF
TRBJ1-4 11 TRBV29-1 SVEEGGDEKLF
TRBJ2-5 14 TRBV2 ASRRTEQRYQETQY
TRBJ2-1 17 TRBV12-3/TRBV12-4 ASSPGLAGAIPRGNEQF
TRBJ1-2 11 TRBV12-3/TRBV12-4 ASSPLGLDGYT
TRBJ2-7 12 TRBV7-2 ASSLLAGRYGQY
TRBJ1-1 12 TRBV5-1 ASSLQDMNTEAF
TRBJ2-7 13 TRBV5-1 ASSLDPSGIYEQY
TRBJ2-5 12 TRBV3-1 ASSQDSRRGTQY
TRBJ2-5 15 TRBV11-1 ASSQGVGWGPQETQY
TRBJ2-1 13 TRBV28 ASSLGLAGVSEQF
TRBJ1-2 14 TRBV7-9 ASSLISGEANYGYT
TRBJ2-1 10 TRBV12-3/TRBV12-4 ASSSLGGEQF
TRBJ1-2 13 TRBV28 ASSPGAPVGYGHT
TRBJ1-2 10 TRBV2 ASAFHGLGNT
TRBJ2-3 18 TRBV20-1 SASTLAGSEGEGSTDTQY
NA 13 TRBV29-1 SAPTWRAGGNEQY
TRBJ2-7 12 TRBV20-1 SARDRRGGAEQY
TRBJ1-4 11 TRBV20-1 SAREGVREKLF
TRBJ2-1 14 TRBV4-1 ASSTRTSGAYNEQF
TRBJ2-3 13 TRBV7-2 ASSLTGGSGDTQY
TRBJ2-2 12 TRBV16 ASSQFGHTGELF
TRBJ2-5 14 TRBV3-1 ASSQSLARGQETQY
TRBJ2-1 17 TRBV11-2 ASSFRGLYAGGPRNEQF